The 17 T cell receptor beta chains reported below all come from one sample, sequenced in a study of cytomegalovirus exposure and HLA in healthy donors. Both 60 Vbeta primers and 13 Jbeta primers went into the PCR. Generated by immunoSEQ multiplex PCR, the TCRdb table keeps only in-frame clones and is missing some. Of 200,000 to 250,000 clones detected, under 80% appear once; the ten largest clones hold 1.8%. Sequencing was done on a sample of PBMCs. These receptors came from a woman aged 25 to 45 in good health and CMV-seronegative.

The chain carries TRBV14 and TRBJ2-5; D possibly corresponds to TRBD2 (6 bases). Looked up from germline, CDR1 is SGHDN and CDR2 is FVKESK. V gave up 4 bases and J gave up 1 base, with 13 bases separating them. The CDR3 has 15 residues. CDR3 in DNA: TGTGCCAGCAGCCGACTGGCGGGACTCCAAGAGACCCAGTACTTC. This encodes CASSRLAGLQETQYF.

V gene TRBV19 combines with J gene TRBJ2-7; D possibly corresponds to TRBD2 (5 bases). Germline loops: CDR1 LNHDA, CDR2 SQIVND (reference sequence). There are 14 residues in the CDR3. Deletions cut 3 bases from V and 4 bases from J, with 13 bases between. CDR3 amino acids: CASSIAGSGYEQYF. The CDR3 DNA reads as TGTGCCAGTAGTATCGCCGGGTCGGGGTACGAGCAGTACTTC.

V is TRBV30 and J is TRBJ2-7; 12 nucleotides align to TRBD2. The V gene end was trimmed by 3 bases and the J gene end by 4 bases; junction bases not matched to a gene: 4. Germline CDR1 GTSNPN, CDR2 SVGIG (reference sequence). The CDR3 loop spans 14 amino acids. In DNA, the CDR3 is TGTGCCTGGAGCCTAACTAGCGGGGGGTACGAGCAGTACTTC. It codes for CAWSLTSGGYEQYF. Together with reference TRBV30 and TRBJ2-7, the CDR3 gives the full variable domain: SQTIHQWPATLVQPVGSPLSLECTVEGTSNPNLYWYRQAAGRGLQLLFYSVGIGQISSEVPQNLSASRPQDRQFILSSKKLLLSDSGFYLCAWSLTSGGYEQYFGPGTRLTVT.

V usage is TRBV5-6 and J usage is TRBJ2-2, with TRBD1 matching 9 bases. Trimming removed 0 bases from V and 5 bases from J; junction bases left unmatched: 2. This CDR3 contains 15 residues. CDR1 is SGHDT, CDR2 YYEEEE, per germline. Here the CDR3 DNA reads TGTGCCAGCAGCTTGGCGGGGACAGGGACCGGGGAGCTGTTTTTT. It encodes CASSLAGTGTGELFF. Variable domain in full (rest from reference TRBV5-6 and TRBJ2-2): DAGVTQSPTHLIKTRGQQVTLRCSPKSGHDTVSWYQQALGQGPQFIFQYYEEEERQRGNFPDRFSGHQFPNYSSELNVNALLLGDSALYLCASSLAGTGTGELFFGEGSRLTVL.

J is TRBJ1-5 and V is TRBV4-1, with D unresolved. This CDR3 contains 13 residues. Germline lookup yields CDR1 MGHRA and CDR2 YSYEKL. The V and J ends lost 4 bases and 0 bases respectively, with 4 bases between them. CDR3 region: CASSLGSNQPQHF. CDR3 DNA: TGCGCCAGCAGCCTCGGTAGCAATCAGCCCCAGCATTTT.

The V and J genes are TRBV19 and TRBJ1-1; perhaps TRBD1 as D (5 bases). With 3 bases removed from V and 0 bases from J, the gap between germline ends came to 14 bases. This CDR3 spans 16 amino acids. Germline CDR1 and CDR2: LNHDA and SQIVND (reference sequence). CDR3 DNA sequence: TGTGCCAGTAGTATTGGGGCTCGGGTCATGAACACTGAAGCTTTCTTT. Its protein is CASSIGARVMNTEAFF.

V is TRBV2 and J is TRBJ1-1, with 7 bases that match TRBD1. V trimming: 8 bases; J trimming: 3 bases; junction bases outside the gene matches: 9. Germline lookup yields CDR1 SNHLY and CDR2 FYNNEI. This CDR3 spans 14 amino acids. The CDR3 spells CASRKGAPDTEAFF. CDR3 coding DNA: TGTGCCAGCCGGAAGGGGGCGCCGGACACTGAAGCTTTCTTT.

The chain couples TRBV6-1 to TRBJ1-6, with 8 bases that match TRBD1. Germline loops: CDR1 MNHNS, CDR2 SASEGT. V dropped 6 bases and J dropped 10; count of bases not matched to a gene: 2. The length of the CDR3 is 12 residues. The CDR3 DNA reads as TGTGCCAGCAGGACAGGGGAGTCACCCCTCCACTTT. It is translated as CASRTGESPLHF.

Comments on this clone: Different DNA sequences within this sample yield the same CDR3. The chain employs TRBV19 and TRBJ1-1, with unresolved D. Trimming pared 1 base from V and 5 bases from J, leaving 8 bases between. The germline V gene has CDR1 LNHDA and CDR2 SQIVND (reference sequence). The CDR3 sequence is 13 residues long. The CDR3 region has the DNA TGTGCCAGTAGTATAGCGGGAGGAACTGAAGCTTTCTTT. Protein sequence: CASSIAGGTEAFF.

This clone was seen just once. The junction departs from the called germline gene at one end, perhaps through a read error. The chain couples TRBV7-6 to TRBJ2-5, with TRBD2 identical over 8 bases. The CDR3 consists of 18 residues. Germline assignment: CDR1 SGHVS and CDR2 FNYEAQ. The CDR3: CAISLFPSRAGGQETQYF. CDR3 DNA sequence: TGTGCCATCAGCTTATTCCCGAGCCGGGCGGGGGGCCAAGAGACCCAGTACTTC.

A few counts support this clone. At one of its ends the junction is not consistent with the germline gene, which may arise from a read error. CDR3 coding DNA: TGTGCTAGCAGCCCCCGGGACAGGGGGCTCTTTGGGTCTGAAGCTTTCTTT. Protein: CASSPRDRGLFGSEAFF. This rearrangement joins TRBV7-7 to TRBJ1-1; 12 bases agree with TRBD1. CDR3 length: 17 residues. From germline, CDR1 is SSHAT and CDR2 FNYEAQ (reference sequence).

The rearrangement joins TRBV6-5 to TRBJ1-1; the D is unclear. Trimming removed 0 bases at V and 4 bases at J, with 9 bases between. CDR1 is MNHEY, CDR2 SVGAGI, per germline. This CDR3 has 14 amino acids. The CDR3 nucleotides are TGTGCCAGCAGTTACTCGCCCTGGCCCACTGAAGCTTTCTTT. Its translation is CASSYSPWPTEAFF.

The chain carries TRBV6-5 and TRBJ1-3, with a possible D match to TRBD1 (5 bases). The V gene's germline CDR1 is MNHEY and CDR2 SVGAGI. Trimming took 5 bases from V and 0 from J, leaving 11 bases between them. The CDR3 is 15 residues long. CDR3 coding DNA: TGTGCCAGCAGTAACGACAGAAACTCTGGAAACACCATATATTTT. As protein: CASSNDRNSGNTIYF.

The rearrangement links TRBV30 to TRBJ2-5; 11 nucleotides line up with TRBD1. The DNA end is more similar to TRBJ2-7, so the J call may be wrong. The CDR3 has 14 amino acids. The germline CDR1 and CDR2 sequences are GTSNPN and SVGIG (reference sequence). The CDR3 protein is CAWSLGTGGYEQYF. DNA for the CDR3: TGTGCCTGGAGCCTGGGGACAGGGGGTTACGAGCAGTACTTC.

This sequence joins TRBV27 and TRBJ1-5, with D possibly TRBD1 on 5 matching bases. Trimming removed 5 bases from V and 6 bases from J, with 14 bases in between. CDR3 length equals 14 residues. Germline CDR1 reads MNHEY; CDR2 reads SMNVEV (reference sequence). The CDR3 here is CASSTTGVSQPQHF. CDR3 sequence (DNA): TGTGCCAGCAGTACAACAGGAGTAAGTCAGCCCCAGCATTTT.

V is TRBV5-8 and J is TRBJ2-2; 9 bases line up with TRBD1. This CDR3 spans 19 amino acids. CDR1 is SGHTS, CDR2 YDEGEE, per germline. With V trimmed by 4 bases and J by 2 bases, 15 bases remained unmatched. The CDR3 DNA follows: TGTGCCAGCAGCCAGAAGTTTGGGACAGGGCCACAAAACACCGGGGAGCTGTTTTTT. The encoded protein is CASSQKFGTGPQNTGELFF.

This clone turned up a few times. The chain uses TRBV19 and TRBJ1-1; possible D gene TRBD1, 5 bases. The germline gives CDR1 LNHDA, CDR2 SQIVND (reference sequence). V lost 4 bases and J 1 base, leaving 10 bases between the germline ends. The CDR3 has 14 residues. Written as DNA, the CDR3 is TGTGCCAGTAGTAAGGGACTAGGGAACACTGAAGCTTTCTTT. It codes for CASSKGLGNTEAFF. Combining the CDR3 with reference TRBV19 and TRBJ1-1 gives the whole variable domain DGGITQSPKYLFRKEGQNVTLSCEQNLNHDAMYWYRQDPGQGLRLIYYSQIVNDFQKGDIAEGYSVSREKKESFPLTVTSAQKNPTAFYLCASSKGLGNTEAFFGQGTRLTVV.